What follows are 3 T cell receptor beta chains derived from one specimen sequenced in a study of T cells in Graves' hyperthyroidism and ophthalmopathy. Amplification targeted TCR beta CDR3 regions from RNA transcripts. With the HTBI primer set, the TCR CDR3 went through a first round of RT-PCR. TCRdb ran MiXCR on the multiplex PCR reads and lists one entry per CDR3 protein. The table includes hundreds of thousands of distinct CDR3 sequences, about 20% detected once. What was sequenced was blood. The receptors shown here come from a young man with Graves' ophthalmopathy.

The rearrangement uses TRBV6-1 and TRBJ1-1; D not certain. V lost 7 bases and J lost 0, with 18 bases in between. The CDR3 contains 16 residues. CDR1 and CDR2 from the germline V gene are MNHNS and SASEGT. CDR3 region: CASIIISGQVNTEAFF. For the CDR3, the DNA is TGTGCCAGCATTATTATAAGCGGCCAGGTGAACACTGAAGCTTTCTTT.

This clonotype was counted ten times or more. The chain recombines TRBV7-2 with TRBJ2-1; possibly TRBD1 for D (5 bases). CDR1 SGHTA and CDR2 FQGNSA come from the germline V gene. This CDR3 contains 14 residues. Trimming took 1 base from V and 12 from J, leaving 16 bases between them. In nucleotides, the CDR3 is TGTGCCAGCAGCTTAGTGACAGCCCTACGAGGGCAGTTCTTC. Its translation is CASSLVTALRGQFF.

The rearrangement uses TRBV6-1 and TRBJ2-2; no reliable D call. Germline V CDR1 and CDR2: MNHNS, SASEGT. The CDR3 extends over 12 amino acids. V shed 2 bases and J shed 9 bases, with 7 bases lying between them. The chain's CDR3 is CASSEIGRELFF. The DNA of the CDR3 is TGTGCCAGCAGTGAAATAGGGCGGGAGCTGTTTTTT.